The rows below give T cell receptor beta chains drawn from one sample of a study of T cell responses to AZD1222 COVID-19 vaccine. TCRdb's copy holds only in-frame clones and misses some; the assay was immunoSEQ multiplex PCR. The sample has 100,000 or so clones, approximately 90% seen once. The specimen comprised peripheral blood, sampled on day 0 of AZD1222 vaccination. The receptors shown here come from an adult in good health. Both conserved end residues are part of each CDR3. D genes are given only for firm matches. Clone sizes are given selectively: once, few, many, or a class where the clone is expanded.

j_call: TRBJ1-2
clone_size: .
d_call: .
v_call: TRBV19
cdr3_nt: TGTGCCAGTAGTCCTCAGGGGACCTATGGCTACACCTTC
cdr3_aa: CASSPQGTYGYTF

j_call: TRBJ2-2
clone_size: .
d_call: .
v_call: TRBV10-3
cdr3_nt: TGTGCCATTCCCGGGGGGCGCGGGACCGGGGAGCTGTTTTTT
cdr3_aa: CAIPGGRGTGELFF

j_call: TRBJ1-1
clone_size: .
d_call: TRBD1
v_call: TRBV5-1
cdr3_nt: TGCGCCAGCAGTACCGACAGGGAACTTGAAGCTTTCTTT
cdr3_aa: CASSTDRELEAFF

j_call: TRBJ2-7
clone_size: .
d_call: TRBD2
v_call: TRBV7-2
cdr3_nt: TGTGCCAGCAGCTTACGAGGACTAGCGGGGGACTCCTACGAGCAGTACTTC
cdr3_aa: CASSLRGLAGDSYEQYF

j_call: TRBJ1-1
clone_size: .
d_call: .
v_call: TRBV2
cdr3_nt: TGTGCCAGCAGTGAGGGGTACAACACTGAAGCTTTCTTT
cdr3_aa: CASSEGYNTEAFF

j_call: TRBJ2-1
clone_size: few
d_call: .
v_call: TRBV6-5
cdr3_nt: TGTGCCAGCAGTACGTTCCGGAGCTCCTACAATGAGCAGTTCTTC
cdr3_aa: CASSTFRSSYNEQFF

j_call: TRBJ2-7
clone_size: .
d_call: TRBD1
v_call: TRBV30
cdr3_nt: TGTGCCTGGAGTGTACTTCCGGGACAGGGGGCCTACGAGCAGTACTTC
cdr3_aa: CAWSVLPGQGAYEQYF

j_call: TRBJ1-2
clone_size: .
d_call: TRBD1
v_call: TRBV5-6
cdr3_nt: TGTGCCAGCAGCTCGACAGGGCAACATGGCTACACCTTC
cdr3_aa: CASSSTGQHGYTF

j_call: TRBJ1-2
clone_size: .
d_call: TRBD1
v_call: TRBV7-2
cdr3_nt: TGTGCCAGCAGCACTCAAGGACAGGGTGGATATGGCTACACCTTC
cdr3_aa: CASSTQGQGGYGYTF

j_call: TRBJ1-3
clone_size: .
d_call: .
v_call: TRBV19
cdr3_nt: TGTGCCAGTAGTACTATGGGAGGACGGCTAAGCTCTGGAAACACCATATATTTT
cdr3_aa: CASSTMGGRLSSGNTIYF

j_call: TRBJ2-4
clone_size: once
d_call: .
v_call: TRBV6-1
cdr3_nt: TGTGCCAGCAGTGAAGATCCCAGGGCCAAAAACATTCAGTACTTC
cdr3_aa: CASSEDPRAKNIQYF

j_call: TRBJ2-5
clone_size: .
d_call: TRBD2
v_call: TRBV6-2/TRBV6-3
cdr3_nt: TGTGCCAGCAGCCCTATAGCGGGATCCGGGAGAGAGACCCAGTACTTC
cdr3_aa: CASSPIAGSGRETQYF

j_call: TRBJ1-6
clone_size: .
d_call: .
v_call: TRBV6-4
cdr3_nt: TGTGCCAGCAGTGAGTCGCAGAATTCACCCCTCCACTTT
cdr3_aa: CASSESQNSPLHF

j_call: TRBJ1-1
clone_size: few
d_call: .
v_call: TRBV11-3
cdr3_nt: TGTGCCAGCAGCGCGGACAGTCGGACTGAAGCTTTCTTT
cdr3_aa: CASSADSRTEAFF

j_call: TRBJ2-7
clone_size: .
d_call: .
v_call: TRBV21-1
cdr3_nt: TGTGCCAGCAGCAAGTCTCGGGACAGGGAATTCCTTTACGAGCAGTACTTC
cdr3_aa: CASSKSRDREFLYEQYF

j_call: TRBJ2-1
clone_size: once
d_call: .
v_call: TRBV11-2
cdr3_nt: TGTGCCAGCAGCTTAGAAGGTGAGCAGTTCTTC
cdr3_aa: CASSLEGEQFF

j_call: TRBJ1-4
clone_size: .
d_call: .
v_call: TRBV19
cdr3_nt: TGTGCCAGTAGTAATCGCGCCTCAGCAACTAATGAAAAACTGTTTTTT
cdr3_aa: CASSNRASATNEKLFF

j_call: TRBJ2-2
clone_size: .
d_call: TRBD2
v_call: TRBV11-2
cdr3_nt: TGTGCCAGCAGACTTTTAGGAGTGGGAGGGACCGGGGAGCTGTTTTTT
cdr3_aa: CASRLLGVGGTGELFF

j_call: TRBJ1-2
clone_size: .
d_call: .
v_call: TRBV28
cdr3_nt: TGTGCCAGCAGTTCAGGACAGAACCCCTATGGCTACACCTTC
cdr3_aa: CASSSGQNPYGYTF

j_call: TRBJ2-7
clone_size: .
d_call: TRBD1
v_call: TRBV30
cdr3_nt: TGTGCCTGGGCGGGACAGGGGGTATTCTCCTACGAGCAGTACTTC
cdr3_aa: CAWAGQGVFSYEQYF

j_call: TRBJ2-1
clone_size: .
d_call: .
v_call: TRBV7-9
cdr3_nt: TGTGCCAGCAGTTGGGACTCTAGCTCCTACAATGAGCAGTTCTTC
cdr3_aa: CASSWDSSSYNEQFF

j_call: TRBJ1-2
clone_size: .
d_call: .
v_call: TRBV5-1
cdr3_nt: TGCGCCAGCAGCCCGGACGGGGACATGGCTCGCTACACCTTC
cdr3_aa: CASSPDGDMARYTF

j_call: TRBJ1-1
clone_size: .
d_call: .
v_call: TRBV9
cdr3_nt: TGTGCCAGCAGCCATGGGGCACCGAGGAACACTGAAGCTTTCTTT
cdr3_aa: CASSHGAPRNTEAFF

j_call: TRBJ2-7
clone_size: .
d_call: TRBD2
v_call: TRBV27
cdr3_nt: TGTGCCAGCTCCCAACGCCCCGGACTAGTCCCTCTCGAGCAGTACTTC
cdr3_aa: CASSQRPGLVPLEQYF

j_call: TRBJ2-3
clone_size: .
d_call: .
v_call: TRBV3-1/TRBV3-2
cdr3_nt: TGTGCCAGCAGCCAAGATCTTGCGGCGAGTGGAACGCAGTATTTT
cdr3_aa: CASSQDLAASGTQYF

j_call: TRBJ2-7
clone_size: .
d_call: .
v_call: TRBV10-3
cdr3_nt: TGTGCCATCAGTGGGCGCCGAACGACCTACGAGCAGTACTTC
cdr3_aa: CAISGRRTTYEQYF

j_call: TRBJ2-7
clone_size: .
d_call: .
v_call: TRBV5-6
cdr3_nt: TGTGCCAGCAGCTTTGACGGAGAGCAGTACTTC
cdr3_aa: CASSFDGEQYF

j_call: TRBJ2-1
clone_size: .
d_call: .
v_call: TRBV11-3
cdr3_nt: TGTGCCAGCAGCTTAGGTAACTATGAGCAGTTCTTC
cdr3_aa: CASSLGNYEQFF

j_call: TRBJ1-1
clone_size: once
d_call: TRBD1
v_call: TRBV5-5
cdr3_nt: TGTGCCAGCAGCTGGGGACAGGGGCCCACTGAAGCTTTCTTT
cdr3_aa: CASSWGQGPTEAFF

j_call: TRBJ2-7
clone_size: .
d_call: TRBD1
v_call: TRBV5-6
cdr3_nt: TGTGCCAGCAGCTCATCAGGGGGACGGTTTCGCGAGCAGTACTTC
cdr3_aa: CASSSSGGRFREQYF

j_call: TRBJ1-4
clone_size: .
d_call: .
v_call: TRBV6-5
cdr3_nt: TGTGCCAGCAGTTACTGGGTAGGGGCAACTAATGAAAAACTGTTTTTT
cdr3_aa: CASSYWVGATNEKLFF

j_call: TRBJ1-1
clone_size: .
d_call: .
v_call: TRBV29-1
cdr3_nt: TGCAGCGTCCTCCCTTCCCCCACAGCGAACACTGAAGCTTTCTTT
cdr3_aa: CSVLPSPTANTEAFF

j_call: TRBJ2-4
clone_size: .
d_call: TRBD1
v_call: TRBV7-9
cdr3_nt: TGTGCCAGCAGTTCGGGACAGACAAACATTCAGTACTTC
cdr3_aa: CASSSGQTNIQYF

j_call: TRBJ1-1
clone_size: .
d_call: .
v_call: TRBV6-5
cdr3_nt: TGTGCCAGCAGTTACAATACAGGGACTGAAGCTTTCTTT
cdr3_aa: CASSYNTGTEAFF

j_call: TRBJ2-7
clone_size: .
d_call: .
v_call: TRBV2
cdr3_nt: TGTGCCAGCAGTCAAACAGGGTTTCTCGAGCAGTACTTC
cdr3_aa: CASSQTGFLEQYF

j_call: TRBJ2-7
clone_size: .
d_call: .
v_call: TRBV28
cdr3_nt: TGTGCCAGCATACAGGGGGGGACCTACGAGCAGTACTTC
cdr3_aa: CASIQGGTYEQYF

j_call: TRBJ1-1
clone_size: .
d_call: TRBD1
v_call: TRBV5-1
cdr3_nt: TGCGCCAGCAGCCCACAGGGGGGGACTGAAGCTTTCTTT
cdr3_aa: CASSPQGGTEAFF

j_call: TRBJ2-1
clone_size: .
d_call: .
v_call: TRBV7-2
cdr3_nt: TGTGCCAGCAGCTTAGCAGGACAGAACAATGAGCAGTTCTTC
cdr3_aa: CASSLAGQNNEQFF

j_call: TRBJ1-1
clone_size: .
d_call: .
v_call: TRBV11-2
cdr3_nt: TGTGCCAGCAGCCGTAGGGACGGAACCATGAACACTGAAGCTTTCTTT
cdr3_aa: CASSRRDGTMNTEAFF

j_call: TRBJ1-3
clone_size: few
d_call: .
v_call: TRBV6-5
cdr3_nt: TGTGCCAGCAGCTATTTCGGACAGCGAGGAAACACCATATATTTT
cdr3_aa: CASSYFGQRGNTIYF

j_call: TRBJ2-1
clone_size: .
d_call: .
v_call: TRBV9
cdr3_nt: TGTGCCAGCAGCGTAGGAGGTGGCGGGGGCTCTTACAATGAGCAGTTCTTC
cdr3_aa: CASSVGGGGGSYNEQFF

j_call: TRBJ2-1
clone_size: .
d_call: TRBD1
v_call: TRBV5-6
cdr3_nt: TGTGCCAGCAGCTTGAGGAACAGGGGAAATGAGCAGTTCTTC
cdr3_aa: CASSLRNRGNEQFF

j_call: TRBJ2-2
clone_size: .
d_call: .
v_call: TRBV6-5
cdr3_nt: TGTGCCAGCAGGATGGGGGGCCCGAACACCGGGGAGCTGTTTTTT
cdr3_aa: CASRMGGPNTGELFF

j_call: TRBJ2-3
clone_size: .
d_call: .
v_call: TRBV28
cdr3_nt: TGTGCCAGCAGTTTTCAAGGGAGCACAGATACGCAGTATTTT
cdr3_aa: CASSFQGSTDTQYF

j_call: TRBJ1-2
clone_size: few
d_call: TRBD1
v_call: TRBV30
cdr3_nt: TGTGCCTGGAGCCGTCCGGGACAGGTTAACTATGGCTACACCTTC
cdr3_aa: CAWSRPGQVNYGYTF

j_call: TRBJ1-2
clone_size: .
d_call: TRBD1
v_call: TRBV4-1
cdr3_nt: TGCGCCAGCAGCCAAGTGGGGACAGGGCATGGCTACACCTTC
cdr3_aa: CASSQVGTGHGYTF

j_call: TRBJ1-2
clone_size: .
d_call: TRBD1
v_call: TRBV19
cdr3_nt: TGTGCCAGTAGTATCCAGACAGGGGTAGGCTACACCTTC
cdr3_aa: CASSIQTGVGYTF

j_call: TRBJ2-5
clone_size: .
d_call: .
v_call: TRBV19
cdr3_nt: TGTGCCAGTTCTCCCGTGGGGGTGGAATGGGAGACCCAGTACTTC
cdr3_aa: CASSPVGVEWETQYF

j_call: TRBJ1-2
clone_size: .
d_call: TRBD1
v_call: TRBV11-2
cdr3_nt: TGTGCCAGCAGCGCGACGGCAGGGGGAACCTATGGCTACACCTTC
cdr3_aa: CASSATAGGTYGYTF

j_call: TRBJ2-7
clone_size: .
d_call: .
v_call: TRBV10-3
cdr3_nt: TGTGCCATCAGCGAGAGGGATTCCTACGAGCAGTACTTC
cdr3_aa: CAISERDSYEQYF

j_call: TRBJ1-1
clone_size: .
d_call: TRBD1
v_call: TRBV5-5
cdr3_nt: TGTGCCAGCAGCTTTGAGGTACAGGGGAGGTCTGAAGCTTTCTTT
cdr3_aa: CASSFEVQGRSEAFF

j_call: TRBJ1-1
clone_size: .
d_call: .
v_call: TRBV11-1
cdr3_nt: TGTGCCAGCAGCCTTTCAAACACTGAAGCTTTCTTT
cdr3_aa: CASSLSNTEAFF

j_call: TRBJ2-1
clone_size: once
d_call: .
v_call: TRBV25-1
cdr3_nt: TGTGCCAGCAGTGAAGAGACCTTGAGCTCCTACAATGAGCAGTTCTTC
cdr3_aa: CASSEETLSSYNEQFF

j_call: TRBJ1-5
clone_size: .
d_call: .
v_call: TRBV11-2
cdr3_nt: TGTGCCAGCAGCTTAGACCGAAATCAGCCCCAGCATTTT
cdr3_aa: CASSLDRNQPQHF

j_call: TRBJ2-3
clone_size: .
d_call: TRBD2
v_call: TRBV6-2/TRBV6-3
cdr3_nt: TGTGCCAGCAGTTGGCTAGCGGGGGTTCTCCGGGATACGCAGTATTTT
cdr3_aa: CASSWLAGVLRDTQYF